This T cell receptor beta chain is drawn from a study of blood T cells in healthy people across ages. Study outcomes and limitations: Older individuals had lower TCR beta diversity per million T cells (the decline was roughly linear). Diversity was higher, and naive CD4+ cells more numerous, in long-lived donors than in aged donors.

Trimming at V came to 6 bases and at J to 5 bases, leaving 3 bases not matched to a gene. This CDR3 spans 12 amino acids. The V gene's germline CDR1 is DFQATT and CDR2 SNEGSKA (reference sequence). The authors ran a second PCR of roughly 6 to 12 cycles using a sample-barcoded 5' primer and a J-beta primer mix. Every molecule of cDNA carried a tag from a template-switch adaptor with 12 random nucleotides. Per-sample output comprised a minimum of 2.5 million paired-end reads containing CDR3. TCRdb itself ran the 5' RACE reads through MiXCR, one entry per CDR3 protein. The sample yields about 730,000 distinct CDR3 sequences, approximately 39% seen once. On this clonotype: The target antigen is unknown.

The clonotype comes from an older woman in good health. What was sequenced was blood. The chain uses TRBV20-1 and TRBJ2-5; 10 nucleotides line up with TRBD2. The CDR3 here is CSAATSGETQYF. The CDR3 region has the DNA TGCAGTGCCGCGACTAGCGGGGAGACCCAGTACTTC.